Described below is a single T cell receptor (beta chain) sequence and its context. What it binds is not known. Via MiXCR, TCRdb re-called the reads, giving one row per CDR3 protein. The profile covers 600,000 to 800,000 distinct CDR3 sequences, with approximately 25% appearing a single time and 7.5% to 9% taken by the ten largest. This record belongs to a study of T cell repertoires in cytomegalovirus infection. Study overall: Public TCR beta signatures indicated both CMV infection and matching HLA type. Study-wide results and limits: Accumulated public TCR beta family frequency recognized individuals carrying CMV together with the relevant HLA. HLA-C-restricted CMV clonotypes gave the most frequent clonotype in two of eight donors.

The CDR3 sequence is 13 residues long. Per germline, CDR1 SNHLY and CDR2 FYNNEI. The V and J ends lost 10 bases and 4 bases respectively, with 15 bases between them. The TCR originated in a human donor in good health (CMV status not recorded). Some clones in this sample may be carry-over from other donors' samples. V and J are TRBV2 and TRBJ2-3; maybe TRBD2 (6 bases). Sequencing was done on a sample of CD8+ T cells from PBMCs. DNA for the CDR3: TGTGCCACCCTCCGGAGGGGAGCAGATACGCAGTATTTT. Amino acids: CATLRRGADTQYF.